This is a list of T cell receptor beta chains from one sample in a study of T cells of healthy individuals. Using its own MiXCR run on the 5' RACE reads, TCRdb lists one record per CDR3 protein. The sample records around 83,000 distinct CDR3 sequences, about 4.8% being singletons. Every receptor here comes from a female donor in good health. CDR3s include the opening cysteine and the closing phenylalanine or tryptophan. A D gene is named only where the DNA matches it firmly. Clone size, where shown, is once, few, many, or a class for clones that have expanded.

TRBJ2-5,.,many,TRBV30,TGTGCCTGGAGTACCGAACCCGCCAGGGCCCAAGAGACCCAGTACTTC,CAWSTEPARAQETQYF
TRBJ2-7,TRBD2,many,TRBV6-1,TGTGCCAGCAGCCCGGGACTAGCGGCCTACGAGCAGTACTTC,CASSPGLAAYEQYF
TRBJ1-1,.,many,TRBV29-1,TGCAGCGTTGAACCAGGGGCGAGGGTGAACACTGAAGCTTTCTTT,CSVEPGARVNTEAFF
TRBJ2-2,.,few,TRBV9,TGTGCCAGCAGCGCCAGGTCCCTTGGCACCGGGGAGCTGTTTTTT,CASSARSLGTGELFF
TRBJ2-7,TRBD2,many,TRBV9,TGTGCCAGCAGCATCACTAGCGGTGCCTCCTACGAGCAGTACTTC,CASSITSGASYEQYF
TRBJ1-2,.,few,TRBV29-1,TGCAGCGTTGAAACCTCTAACTATGGCTACACCTTC,CSVETSNYGYTF
TRBJ1-5,.,few,TRBV4-2,TGTGCCAGCAGCCAAGATTCCCGCAATAGCAATCAGCCCCAGCATTTT,CASSQDSRNSNQPQHF
TRBJ2-5,.,.,TRBV4-1,TGCGCCAGCAGCCAAGGGACTCGGGGGACCCAGTACTTC,CASSQGTRGTQYF
TRBJ1-1,.,many,TRBV30,TGTGCCTGGAGTCGCCGAGGGGAATATACTGAAGCTTTCTTT,CAWSRRGEYTEAFF
TRBJ2-1,.,many,TRBV6-6,TGTGCCAGCACCTACTTGGTCAGCGGGGAGCAGTTCTTC,CASTYLVSGEQFF
TRBJ2-1,TRBD2,.,TRBV6-5,TGTGCCAGCAGCCTCCAGGGCGGGAGAAGTCGTGAGCAGTTCTTC,CASSLQGGRSREQFF
TRBJ2-7,.,many,TRBV10-3,TGTGCCATCAGTGTCTGGGACGGATCAACAGGCGAGCAGTACTTC,CAISVWDGSTGEQYF
TRBJ2-1,TRBD1,many,TRBV28,TGTGCCAGCAGTTTACGGGACAGGGGAAATGAGCAGTTCTTC,CASSLRDRGNEQFF
TRBJ2-2,TRBD1,many,TRBV19,TGTGCCAGTAGTAGACAGGGACAAACCGGGGAGCTGTTTTTT,CASSRQGQTGELFF
TRBJ2-1,.,few,TRBV29-1,TGCAGCGTCCAGGAACGACAGGCCTACGGTGAGCAGTTCTTC,CSVQERQAYGEQFF
TRBJ2-7,TRBD2,few,TRBV7-9,TGTGCCAGCAGCTTAGAGGGAGGGGCAAACGAGCAGTACTTC,CASSLEGGANEQYF
TRBJ2-3,TRBD2,many,TRBV6-1,TGTGCCAGCAGTGAAGTAATGGTAGCGGGAGTGACAGATACGCAGTATTTT,CASSEVMVAGVTDTQYF
TRBJ1-3,TRBD1,many,TRBV5-1,TGCGCCAGCAGCTTTGGAGGGACAGACACCATATATTTT,CASSFGGTDTIYF
TRBJ1-2,.,many,TRBV7-9,TGTGCCAGCAGCCCCCCTGGCGGGGATCCCTATGGCTACACCTTC,CASSPPGGDPYGYTF
TRBJ1-1,.,few,TRBV21-1,TGTGCCAGCAGCAAACACAAAGGGGGCGACACTGAAGCTTTCTTT,CASSKHKGGDTEAFF
TRBJ2-3,TRBD2,many,TRBV10-3,TGTGCCATCAGTGTAGGACTAGCGCGCACAGATACGCAGTATTTT,CAISVGLARTDTQYF
TRBJ2-2,.,many,TRBV19,TGTGCCACCTCCAATTATGGGACACCTAATACGAACACCGGGGAGCTGTTTTTT,CATSNYGTPNTNTGELFF
TRBJ1-2,.,.,TRBV25-1,TGTGCCAGCAGTGAATATAAGCCCGACGGGGGCTATGGCTACACCTTC,CASSEYKPDGGYGYTF
TRBJ2-5,TRBD1,many,TRBV6-6,TGTGCCAGCAGAAGCAGATTTCAGGGACAGCCCCAAGAGACCCAGTACTTC,CASRSRFQGQPQETQYF
TRBJ2-2,.,many,TRBV19,TGTGCCAGTAGGGTGGCGGGGAACACCGGGGAGCTGTTTTTT,CASRVAGNTGELFF
TRBJ2-3,.,many,TRBV7-2,TGTGCCAGCAGCTTAGCTGGCGCGGCTTACACCACAGATACGCAGTATTTT,CASSLAGAAYTTDTQYF
TRBJ2-1,TRBD2,many,TRBV19,TGTGCCAGTAGTATACTGGGCGGGGGGCTGGGGAATGAGCAGTTCTTC,CASSILGGGLGNEQFF
TRBJ2-1,.,many,TRBV5-6,TGTGCCAGCAGCTTTTTCGATGAGCAGTTCTTC,CASSFFDEQFF
TRBJ2-5,TRBD2,many,TRBV20-1,TGCAGTGCTGCTCCCTGGACTAGAGAAGAGACCCAGTACTTC,CSAAPWTREETQYF
TRBJ2-7,.,.,TRBV6-2/TRBV6-3,TGTGCCAGCAGTTACGTCCAAGCTCTAGTCTCCTACGAGCAGTACTTC,CASSYVQALVSYEQYF
TRBJ2-2,.,many,TRBV30,TGTGCCTGGAAGGTGACCGGGGAGCTGTTTTTT,CAWKVTGELFF
TRBJ2-7,.,few,TRBV20-1,TGCAGTGCTAAACTAGCCGTCGAGCAGTACTTC,CSAKLAVEQYF
TRBJ1-1,.,.,TRBV7-2,TGTGCCAGCAGCTTAGTAGAAACGAGGGGCACTGAAGCTTTCTTT,CASSLVETRGTEAFF
TRBJ2-1,TRBD1,many,TRBV4-1,TGCGCCAGCAGCCCTCCAGGGGGCCCTGAGCAGTTCTTC,CASSPPGGPEQFF
TRBJ1-2,.,.,TRBV4-1,TGCGCCAGCAGCCAAACAGGTAGTCCCAACTATGGCTACACCTTC,CASSQTGSPNYGYTF
TRBJ2-1,.,many,TRBV6-1,TGTGCCAGCAGACGACTTTTCACTGCGGGCAATGAGCAGTTCTTC,CASRRLFTAGNEQFF
TRBJ2-3,.,many,TRBV4-1,TGCGCCAGCAGCCAAGCACAGGGCCCCTTTACGCAGTATTTT,CASSQAQGPFTQYF
TRBJ2-3,TRBD2,many,TRBV29-1,TGCAGCGTATCGACTAGCGGGCGCACAGATACGCAGTATTTT,CSVSTSGRTDTQYF
TRBJ1-2,.,many,TRBV19,TGTGCCAGTAGGACCTGGGGGACTGCTAACTATGGCTACACCTTC,CASRTWGTANYGYTF
TRBJ2-1,TRBD2,many,TRBV4-2,TGTGCCAGCAGCCAAGATGAGACTGCGACTAGCCTCTTGAGTGAGCAGTTCTTC,CASSQDETATSLLSEQFF
TRBJ1-3,.,many,TRBV6-2/TRBV6-3,TGTGCCAGCAGACCGGACAGCTCTGGAAACACCATATATTTT,CASRPDSSGNTIYF
TRBJ1-1,.,medium-sized,TRBV5-1,TGCGCCAGCAGGAGGGGGGCCAACAAGAACACTGAAGCTTTCTTT,CASRRGANKNTEAFF
TRBJ2-7,.,many,TRBV3-1,TGTGCCAGCAGCCAAGATTCGGGGGCCCCCGAGCAGTACTTC,CASSQDSGAPEQYF
TRBJ1-5,.,many,TRBV15,TGTGCCACCAGCAGAGGGGCAGTAAATCAGCCCCAGCATTTT,CATSRGAVNQPQHF
TRBJ2-1,TRBD2,many,TRBV6-2/TRBV6-3,TGTGCCAGCAGTTACGGTGCGGGAGGCAACAATGAGCAGTTCTTC,CASSYGAGGNNEQFF
TRBJ2-7,TRBD1,many,TRBV5-6,TGTGCCAGCAGCTTGGTCGTCAGGGGGCGTCGGGAGCAGTACTTC,CASSLVVRGRREQYF
TRBJ1-2,.,many,TRBV4-2,TGTGCCAGCAGCGGCCGGGACACCGCTAACTATGGCTACACCTTC,CASSGRDTANYGYTF
TRBJ2-7,TRBD2,.,TRBV4-2,TGTGCCAGCAGCCAAGTAGAAAACGGGAGGGCCGAGCAGTACTTC,CASSQVENGRAEQYF
TRBJ2-4,.,many,TRBV20-1,TGCAGTGCTAGAGACCATCTAAAGACCCTAAACATTCAGTACTTC,CSARDHLKTLNIQYF
TRBJ1-1,TRBD1,few,TRBV6-5,TGTGCCAGTCAGGGGGGACTGGAAGCTTTCTTT,CASQGGLEAFF
TRBJ2-7,.,few,TRBV28,TGTGCCAGCAGTTCCCTCGGGGACCCCGCTCCCTACGAGCAGTACTTC,CASSSLGDPAPYEQYF
TRBJ2-7,TRBD2,many,TRBV7-6,TGTGCCAGCAGCTTAGAGGGCGGGAGGATCGACGAGCAGTACTTC,CASSLEGGRIDEQYF
TRBJ2-3,.,many,TRBV9,TGTGCCAGCAGCGGGGGAGGCTCCACAGATACGCAGTATTTT,CASSGGGSTDTQYF
TRBJ2-5,TRBD1,many,TRBV29-1,TGCAGCGCTGGGACAGCCCAAGAGACCCAGTACTTC,CSAGTAQETQYF
TRBJ2-7,.,many,TRBV7-2,TGTGCCAGCAGCGTAGAGGCATCCTTCTACGAGCAGTACTTC,CASSVEASFYEQYF
TRBJ2-2,TRBD2,many,TRBV12-3/TRBV12-4,TGTGCCAGCAGTTTAATAGGGACTATTAACACCGGGGAGCTGTTTTTT,CASSLIGTINTGELFF
TRBJ2-1,.,many,TRBV27,TGTGCCAGCAGCAAATTCGCGGATAGCTCCTACAATGAGCAGTTCTTC,CASSKFADSSYNEQFF
TRBJ1-4,.,many,TRBV6-6,TGTGCCAGCAGCCACAGGGCTGTACCTAATGAAAAACTGTTTTTT,CASSHRAVPNEKLFF
TRBJ1-6,.,many,TRBV3-1,TGTGCCAGCAGCCCCCTGGTGGCACCCTATAATTCACCCCTCCACTTT,CASSPLVAPYNSPLHF